The 17 T cell receptor beta chains presented below share a single source sample, sequenced in a study of blood T cell repertoires in COVID-19. The method was immunoSEQ multiplex PCR; TCRdb's version includes in-frame clones alone and lacks a portion of them. This table has 95,000 to 150,000 clones, about 83% appearing once. The sample comprised peripheral blood. All receptors come from a woman aged 45-60 years with acute or convalescent COVID-19.

The CDR3 DNA follows: TGCGCCAGCAGCTTGGGAGGAAGCTCCTACAATGAGCAGTTCTTC. Protein: CASSLGGSSYNEQFF. The genes are TRBV5-1 and TRBJ2-1; D ambiguous. Germline V lookup: CDR1 SGHRS, CDR2 YFSETQ. This CDR3 comprises 15 residues. Deletions cut 0 bases from V and 0 bases from J, with 7 bases between.

The chain carries TRBV14 and TRBJ1-4; perhaps TRBD1 as D (5 bases). The CDR3 extends over 14 amino acids. Germline CDR1 SGHDN, CDR2 FVKESK. Trimming cost V 4 bases and J 7 bases, with 13 bases left between them. In nucleotides, the CDR3 is TGTGCCAGCAGCCCTGCGGGGCGCCTTGAAAAACTGTTTTTT. This codes for CASSPAGRLEKLFF.

This CDR3 is CASNLDRDRDEQFF. The CDR3 DNA reads as TGTGCCAGCAACCTAGACAGGGATAGAGATGAGCAGTTCTTC. The chain has TRBV9 and TRBJ2-1; 7 nucleotides agree with TRBD1. The V gene end was trimmed by 6 bases and the J gene end by 8 bases; junction bases not matched to a gene: 11. CDR1 is SGDLS, CDR2 YYNGEE, per germline. This CDR3 is 14 amino acids long. Together with reference TRBV9 and TRBJ2-1, the CDR3 gives the full variable domain: DSGVTQTPKHLITATGQRVTLRCSPRSGDLSVYWYQQSLDQGLQFLIQYYNGEERAKGNILERFSAQQFPDLHSELNLSSLELGDSALYFCASNLDRDRDEQFFGPGTRLTVL.

At least ten counts were recorded for this clone. The gene calls are TRBV30 and TRBJ1-3, with TRBD1 matching 7 bases. V gave up 2 bases and J gave up 2 bases; unmatched junction bases: 3. The CDR3 contains 14 residues. Germline loops: CDR1 GTSNPN, CDR2 SVGIG (reference sequence). The CDR3 protein is CAWSLQGTGNTIYF. The CDR3 coding sequence is TGTGCCTGGAGTCTACAGGGGACTGGAAACACCATATATTTT. The whole variable domain, remainder taken from reference TRBV30 and TRBJ1-3, is SQTIHQWPATLVQPVGSPLSLECTVEGTSNPNLYWYRQAAGRGLQLLFYSVGIGQISSEVPQNLSASRPQDRQFILSSKKLLLSDSGFYLCAWSLQGTGNTIYFGEGSWLTVV.

For this clone: This same CDR3 is encoded by further DNA sequences in the sample. The chain is built from TRBV6-5 and TRBJ1-2, with 7 positions matching TRBD1. Losses at the gene ends were 5 bases for V and 2 bases for J; bases not matched to a gene: 5. The CDR3 sequence is 14 residues long. CDR1 is MNHEY, CDR2 SVGAGI, per germline. The CDR3 nucleotides are TGTGCCAGCAGTCACCGACAGGGCAACTATGGCTACACCTTC. Protein product: CASSHRQGNYGYTF.

To note about this clone: A junction end diverges from the germline sequence, so it may reflect a read error. This chain connects TRBV25-1 to TRBJ1-2; possible D gene TRBD1, 6 bases. This CDR3 contains 13 residues. Germline CDR1 reads MGHDK; CDR2 reads SYGVNS. In DNA, the CDR3 is TGTGCCAGCAGTCTTACAGGGACCTTTGGCCACACCTTC. Translation gives CASSLTGTFGHTF.

The table lists this clone with a few counts. V and J are TRBV6-1 and TRBJ1-2, with 10 bases identical to TRBD1. The length of the CDR3 is 15 residues. V dropped 3 bases and J dropped 4; count of bases not matched to a gene: 5. Germline loops: CDR1 MNHNS, CDR2 SASEGT. CDR3 sequence reads: CASSDGWTGGYGYTF. CDR3 nucleotide sequence: TGTGCCAGCAGTGATGGATGGACAGGGGGCTATGGCTACACCTTC.

CDR3 sequence (DNA): TGTGCCAGCAGTTTGAACCCAGTCTATGGCTACACCTTC. This encodes CASSLNPVYGYTF. The gene calls are TRBV27 and TRBJ1-2, with D unclear. The CDR3 sequence is 13 residues long. Trimming took 3 bases from V and 4 from J, leaving 9 bases between them. From germline, CDR1 is MNHEY and CDR2 SMNVEV (reference sequence).

V and J are TRBV5-1 and TRBJ2-7, with 7 bases fitting TRBD1. This CDR3 comprises 13 residues. Looked up from germline, CDR1 is SGHRS and CDR2 is YFSETQ. Trimming took 4 bases from V and 9 from J; bases not matched to a gene: 10. As DNA, the CDR3 is TGCGCCAGCAGCCAGGGACAGACCTTTGGGCAGTACTTC. Amino acids: CASSQGQTFGQYF.

The chain uses TRBV6-6 and TRBJ2-2; D uncertain. Trimming took off 6 bases at V and 4 bases at J, with 15 bases between the two ends. The CDR3 length is 15 residues. Germline CDR1 reads MNHNY; CDR2 reads SVGAGI (reference sequence). The CDR3 sequence is CASRYDSTSTGELFF. The CDR3 nucleotides read TGTGCCAGCAGATATGATAGCACATCCACCGGGGAGCTGTTTTTT.

The chain employs TRBV4-2 and TRBJ1-1; 9 nucleotides align to TRBD1. Looked up from germline, CDR1 is LGHNA and CDR2 is YNFKEQ. The CDR3 sequence is 16 residues long. Trimming removed 3 bases from V and 0 bases from J; junction bases left unmatched: 5. The CDR3 DNA reads TGTGCCAGCAGCCAGCCGGGACAGGGATTGAACACTGAAGCTTTCTTT. This gives the protein CASSQPGQGLNTEAFF.

The chain joins TRBV27 to TRBJ1-2; 7 bases line up with TRBD1. V lost 3 bases, J lost 2 bases, and 0 bases stayed unmatched. The CDR3 length is 13 residues. The V gene's germline CDR1 is MNHEY and CDR2 SMNVEV (reference sequence). The CDR3: CASSLTGNYGYTF. CDR3 DNA sequence: TGTGCCAGCAGTTTGACAGGGAACTATGGCTACACCTTC.

The chain recombines TRBV7-2 with TRBJ1-2; weak D call: TRBD1 (5 bases). V lost 1 base to trimming and J lost 3 bases, with 9 bases between them. The CDR3 has 14 amino acids. Germline V lookup: CDR1 SGHTA, CDR2 FQGNSA. The CDR3 is CASSLGGGDYGYTF. The CDR3 DNA reads TGTGCCAGCAGCTTAGGCGGGGGGGACTATGGCTACACCTTC.

V is TRBV18 and J is TRBJ2-6; D is unresolved. The CDR3 covers 14 residues. V lost 2 bases and J lost 2, with 4 bases in between. Germline V CDR1 and CDR2: KGHSH, LQKENI. The CDR3 region has the DNA TGTGCCAGCTCACCATTAACTGGGGCCAACGTCCTGACTTTC. Amino acids: CASSPLTGANVLTF.

The chain recombines TRBV28 with TRBJ2-3; 7 bases line up with TRBD1. Germline trimming cut 8 bases from V and 3 bases from J; bases unmatched to any gene: 8. The CDR3 covers 14 residues. Germline V gene data show CDR1 as MDHEN and CDR2 as SYDVKM. CDR3 DNA: TGTGCCAGCCAGGGACAGCCTTCGACAGATACGCAGTATTTT. This sequence encodes CASQGQPSTDTQYF.

DNA of the CDR3: TGTGCCAGCTCACCACAGACACATATCTATACAGCTAACTATGGCTACACCTTC. This gives the protein CASSPQTHIYTANYGYTF. This rearrangement joins TRBV18 to TRBJ1-2; no clear D. This CDR3 comprises 18 residues. Trimming left V 1 base short and J 0 bases short, with 18 bases between. CDR1 KGHSH and CDR2 LQKENI come from the germline V gene. Together with reference TRBV18 and TRBJ1-2, the CDR3 gives the full variable domain: NAGVMQNPRHLVRRRGQEARLRCSPMKGHSHVYWYRQLPEEGLKFMVYLQKENIIDESGMPKERFSAEFPKEGPSILRIQQVVRGDSAAYFCASSPQTHIYTANYGYTFGSGTRLTVV.

The chain combines TRBV11-3 with TRBJ2-7; 13 positions match TRBD2. The germline V gene encodes CDR1 SGHNT and CDR2 YENEEA. Unmatched junction bases numbered 8, after V lost 6 bases and J lost 6 bases. The CDR3 runs 15 residues. The CDR3 protein is CASRTGTSGAVEQYF. CDR3 DNA: TGTGCCAGCAGGACCGGGACTAGCGGGGCTGTCGAGCAGTACTTC.